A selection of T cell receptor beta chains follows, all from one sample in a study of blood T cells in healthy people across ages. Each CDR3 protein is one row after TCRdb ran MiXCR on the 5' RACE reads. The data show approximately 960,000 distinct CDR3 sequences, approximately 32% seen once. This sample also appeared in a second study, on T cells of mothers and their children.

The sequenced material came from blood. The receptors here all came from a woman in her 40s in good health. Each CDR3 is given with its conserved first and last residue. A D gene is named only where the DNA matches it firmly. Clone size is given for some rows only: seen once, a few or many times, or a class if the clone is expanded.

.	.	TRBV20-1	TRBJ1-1	TGCAGTGCCCCGTCTATGAACACTGAAGCTTTCTTT	CSAPSMNTEAFF
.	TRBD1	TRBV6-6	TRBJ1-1	TGTGCCAGCAGACGGACAGGGGACTTGAACACTGAAGCTTTCTTT	CASRRTGDLNTEAFF
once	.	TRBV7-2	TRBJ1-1	TGTGCCAGCAGCACGCAGCCGGGACCGAACACTGAAGCTTTCTTT	CASSTQPGPNTEAFF
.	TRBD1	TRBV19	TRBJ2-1	TGTGCCAGTAGTAGCCGGACAGGGGTGGATGAGCAGTTCTTC	CASSSRTGVDEQFF
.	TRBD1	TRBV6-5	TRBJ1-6	TGTGCCAGCAGTTTACTCTCCGGGACAGGTGATTCACCCCTCCACTTT	CASSLLSGTGDSPLHF
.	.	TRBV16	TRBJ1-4	TGTGCCAGCAGCTCCCAGAGTAAGAGAAATGAAAAACTGTTTTTT	CASSSQSKRNEKLFF
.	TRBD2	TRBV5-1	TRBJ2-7	TGCGCCAGCAGCCTAAGACTAGCGGGGGGCTACGAGCAGTACTTC	CASSLRLAGGYEQYF
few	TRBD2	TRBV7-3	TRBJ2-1	TGTGCCAGCAGCTTAAATTCGGGACTAGCGAACAATGAGCAGTTCTTC	CASSLNSGLANNEQFF
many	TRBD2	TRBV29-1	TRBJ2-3	TGCAGCGTCCCAGCGGGGACAGATACGCAGTATTTT	CSVPAGTDTQYF
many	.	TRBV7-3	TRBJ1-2	TGTGCCAGCAGCTCTCCCTCGAGGACAGAGTCTTCTAACTATGGCTACACCTTC	CASSSPSRTESSNYGYTF